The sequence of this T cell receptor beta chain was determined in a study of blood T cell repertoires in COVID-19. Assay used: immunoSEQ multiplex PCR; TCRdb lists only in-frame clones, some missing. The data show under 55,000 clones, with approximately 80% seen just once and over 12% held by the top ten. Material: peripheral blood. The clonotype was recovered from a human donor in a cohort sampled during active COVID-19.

As DNA, the CDR3 is TGTGCCAGCAGCCATGCACTAGCGGGAGAGAACGAGCAGTACTTC. This codes for CASSHALAGENEQYF. The genes are TRBV3-1 (or the pseudogene TRBV3-2) and TRBJ2-7, with TRBD2 matching 11 bases. The ends lost 3 bases at V and 5 bases at J; junction bases unmatched: 6. The CDR3 covers 15 residues. Germline-derived CDR1 and CDR2 are LGHDT and YNNKEL (reference sequence).